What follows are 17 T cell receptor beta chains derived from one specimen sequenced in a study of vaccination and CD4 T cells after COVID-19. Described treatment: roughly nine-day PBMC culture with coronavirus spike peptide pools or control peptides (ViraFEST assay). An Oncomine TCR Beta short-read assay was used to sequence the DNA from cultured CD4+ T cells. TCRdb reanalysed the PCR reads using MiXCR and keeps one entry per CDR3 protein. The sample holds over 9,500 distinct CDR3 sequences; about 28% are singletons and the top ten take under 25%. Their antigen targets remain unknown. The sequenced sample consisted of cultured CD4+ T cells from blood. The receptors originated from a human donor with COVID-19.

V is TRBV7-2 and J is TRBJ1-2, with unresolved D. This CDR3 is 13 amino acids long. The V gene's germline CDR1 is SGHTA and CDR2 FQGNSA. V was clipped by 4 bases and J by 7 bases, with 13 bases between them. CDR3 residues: CASSYWRGSGYTF. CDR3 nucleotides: TGTGCCAGCAGCTACTGGCGAGGCTCTGGCTACACCTTC.

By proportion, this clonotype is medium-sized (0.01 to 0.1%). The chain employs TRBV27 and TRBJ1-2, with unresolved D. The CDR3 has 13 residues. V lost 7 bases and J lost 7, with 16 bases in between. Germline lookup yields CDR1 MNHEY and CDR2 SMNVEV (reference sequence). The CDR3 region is CASTSLTGAGYTF. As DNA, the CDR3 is TGTGCCAGCACCTCACTCACGGGTGCTGGCTACACCTTC.

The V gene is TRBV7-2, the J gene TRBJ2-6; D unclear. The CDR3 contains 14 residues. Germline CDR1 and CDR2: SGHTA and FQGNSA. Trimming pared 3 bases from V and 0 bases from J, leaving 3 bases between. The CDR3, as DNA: TGTGCCAGCAGCTTGAGCTCTGGGGCCAACGTCCTGACTTTC. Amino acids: CASSLSSGANVLTF.

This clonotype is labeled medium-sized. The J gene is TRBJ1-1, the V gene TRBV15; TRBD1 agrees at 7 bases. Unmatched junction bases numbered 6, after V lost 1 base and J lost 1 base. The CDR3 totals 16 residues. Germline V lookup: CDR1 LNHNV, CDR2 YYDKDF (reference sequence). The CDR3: CATSRGGDSGNTEAFF. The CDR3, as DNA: TGTGCCACCAGCAGAGGAGGGGACAGCGGGAACACTGAAGCTTTCTTT.

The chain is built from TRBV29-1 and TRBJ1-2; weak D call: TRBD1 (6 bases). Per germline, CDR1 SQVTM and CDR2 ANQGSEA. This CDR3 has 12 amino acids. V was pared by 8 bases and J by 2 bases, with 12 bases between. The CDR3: CSLHRENYGYTF. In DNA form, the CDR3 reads TGCAGCTTACACAGGGAGAACTATGGCTACACCTTC.

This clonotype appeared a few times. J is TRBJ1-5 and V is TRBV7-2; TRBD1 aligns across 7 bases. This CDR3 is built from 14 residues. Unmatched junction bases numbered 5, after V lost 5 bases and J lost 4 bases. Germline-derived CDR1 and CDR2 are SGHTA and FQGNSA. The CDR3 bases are TGTGCCAGCAGCCCTACAGGGGCAAATCAGCCCCAGCATTTT. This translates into CASSPTGANQPQHF.

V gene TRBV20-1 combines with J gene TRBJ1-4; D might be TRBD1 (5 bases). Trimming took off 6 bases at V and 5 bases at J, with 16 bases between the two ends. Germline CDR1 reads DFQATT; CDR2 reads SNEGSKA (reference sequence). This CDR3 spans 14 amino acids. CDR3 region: CSAARGGVNEKLFF. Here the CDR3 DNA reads TGCAGTGCGGCCCGGGGAGGGGTCAATGAAAAACTGTTTTTT.

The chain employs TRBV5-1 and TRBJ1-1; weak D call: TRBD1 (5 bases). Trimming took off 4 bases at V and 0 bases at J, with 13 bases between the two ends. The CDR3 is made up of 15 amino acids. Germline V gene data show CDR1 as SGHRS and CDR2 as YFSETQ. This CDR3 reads CASSPRGGMNTEAFF. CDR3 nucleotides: TGCGCCAGCAGCCCGAGGGGAGGAATGAACACTGAAGCTTTCTTT.

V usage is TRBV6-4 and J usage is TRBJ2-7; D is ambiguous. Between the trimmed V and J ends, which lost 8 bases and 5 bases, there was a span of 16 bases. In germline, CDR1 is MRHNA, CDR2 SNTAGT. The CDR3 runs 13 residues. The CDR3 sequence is CASHQDPANEQYF. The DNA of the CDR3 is TGTGCCAGCCACCAGGATCCGGCCAACGAGCAGTACTTC.

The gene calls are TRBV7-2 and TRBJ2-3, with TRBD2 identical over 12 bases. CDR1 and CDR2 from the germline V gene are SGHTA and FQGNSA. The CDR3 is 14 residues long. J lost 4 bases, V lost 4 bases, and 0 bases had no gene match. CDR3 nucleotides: TGTGCCAGCAGCTGGACTAGCGGGGCAGATACGCAGTATTTT. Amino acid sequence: CASSWTSGADTQYF.

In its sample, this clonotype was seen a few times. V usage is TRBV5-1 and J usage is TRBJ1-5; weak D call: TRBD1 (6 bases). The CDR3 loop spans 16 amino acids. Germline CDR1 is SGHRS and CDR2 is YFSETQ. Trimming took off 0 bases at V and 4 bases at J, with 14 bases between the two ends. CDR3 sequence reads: CASSLGLRGLNQPQHF. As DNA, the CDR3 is TGCGCCAGCAGCTTGGGTCTCAGGGGCTTAAATCAGCCCCAGCATTTT.

The CDR3 nucleotides read TGCAGTGCTTTAAACCCGGGACAGGGGGCAGAGACCCAGTACTTC. The encoded protein is CSALNPGQGAETQYF. The rearrangement uses TRBV20-1 and TRBJ2-5, with TRBD1 identical over 12 bases. Germline CDR1 and CDR2: DFQATT and SNEGSKA (reference sequence). The CDR3 has 15 amino acids. V gave up 5 bases and J gave up 4 bases; unmatched junction bases: 8.

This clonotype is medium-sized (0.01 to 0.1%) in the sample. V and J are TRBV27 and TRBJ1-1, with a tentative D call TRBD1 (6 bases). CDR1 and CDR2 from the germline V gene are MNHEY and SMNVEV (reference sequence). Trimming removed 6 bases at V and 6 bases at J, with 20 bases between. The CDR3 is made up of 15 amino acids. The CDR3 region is CASSPATGLGAEAFF. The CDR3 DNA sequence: TGTGCCAGCAGCCCCGCGACAGGCCTCGGCGCTGAAGCTTTCTTT.

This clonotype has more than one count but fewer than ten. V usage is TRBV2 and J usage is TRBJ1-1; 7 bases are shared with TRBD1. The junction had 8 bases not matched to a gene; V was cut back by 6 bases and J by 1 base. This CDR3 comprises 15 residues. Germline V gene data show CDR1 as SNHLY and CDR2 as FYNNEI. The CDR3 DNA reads TGTGCCAGCAGGACCTCCGGGACAGCGAACACTGAAGCTTTCTTT. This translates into CASRTSGTANTEAFF.

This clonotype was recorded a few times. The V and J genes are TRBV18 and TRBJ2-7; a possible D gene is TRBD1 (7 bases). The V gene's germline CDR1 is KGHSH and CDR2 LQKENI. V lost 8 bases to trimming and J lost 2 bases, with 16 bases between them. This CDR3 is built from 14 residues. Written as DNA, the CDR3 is TGTGCCAGCGGGGCGGGGCAGGGGGCCTACGAGCAGTACTTC. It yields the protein CASGAGQGAYEQYF. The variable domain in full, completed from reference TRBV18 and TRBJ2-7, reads NAGVMQNPRHLVRRRGQEARLRCSPMKGHSHVYWYRQLPEEGLKFMVYLQKENIIDESGMPKERFSAEFPKEGPSILRIQQVVRGDSAAYFCASGAGQGAYEQYFGPGTRLTVT.

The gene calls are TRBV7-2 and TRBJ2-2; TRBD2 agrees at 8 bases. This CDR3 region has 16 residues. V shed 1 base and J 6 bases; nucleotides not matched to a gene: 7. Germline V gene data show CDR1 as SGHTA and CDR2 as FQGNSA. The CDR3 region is CASSLDGTSLAGELFF. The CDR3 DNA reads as TGTGCCAGCAGCTTAGATGGGACTAGTCTGGCCGGGGAGCTGTTTTTT.

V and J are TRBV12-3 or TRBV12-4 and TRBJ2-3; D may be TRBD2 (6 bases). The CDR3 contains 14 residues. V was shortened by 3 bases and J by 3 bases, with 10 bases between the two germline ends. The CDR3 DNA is TGTGCCAGCAGTTTTCGGGGGTTGACAGATACGCAGTATTTT. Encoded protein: CASSFRGLTDTQYF.